The 21 T cell receptor beta chains below all came from one sample that was sequenced in a study of response to subunit inactivated influenza vaccine. TCRdb reprocessed the RT-PCR reads with MiXCR, giving one entry per CDR3 protein. The table has about 650,000 distinct CDR3 sequences, approximately 14% seen once. Sequencing was performed on PBMCs from blood, taken 11 to 12 days after vaccination. These receptor sequences come from a man aged 50 to 59 who received an inactivated influenza vaccine.

This clonotype was recorded at least ten times. The rearrangement uses TRBV10-3 and TRBJ1-4; maybe TRBD1 (6 bases). CDR3 length: 15 amino acids. Deletions cut 3 bases from V and 7 bases from J, with 15 bases between. Germline CDR1 is ENHRY and CDR2 is SYGVKD. The CDR3 loop reads CAISESGESGEKLFF. DNA of the CDR3: TGTGCCATCAGTGAATCAGGGGAGAGCGGTGAAAAACTGTTTTTT.

This clonotype was detected a few times. The rearrangement uses TRBV11-2 and TRBJ2-3, with 12 bases that match TRBD2. There are 19 residues in the CDR3. The germline V gene encodes CDR1 SGHAT and CDR2 FQNNGV. Trimming at V came to 4 bases and at J to 3 bases, leaving 14 bases not matched to a gene. The CDR3 spells CASSSPYPRLAGATDTQYF. The CDR3 region has the DNA TGTGCCAGCAGCTCACCCTACCCCCGACTAGCGGGAGCGACAGATACGCAGTATTTT.

V gene TRBV20-1 combines with J gene TRBJ1-5, with D hard to call. The CDR3 consists of 13 residues. Germline V gene sequence: CDR1 DFQATT, CDR2 SNEGSKA (reference sequence). V dropped 4 bases and J dropped 0 bases, with 7 bases sitting between them. CDR3 bases: TGCAGTGCTAACGGGGTTAGCAATCAGCCCCAGCATTTT. Encoded protein: CSANGVSNQPQHF.

The sample holds many counts of this clonotype. The chain has TRBV4-3 and TRBJ2-7; 8 nucleotides line up with TRBD2. CDR1 and CDR2 (germline): LGHNA, YSLEER. The V gene end was trimmed by 2 bases and the J gene end by 2 bases; junction bases not matched to a gene: 5. The CDR3 runs 15 residues. CDR3 sequence reads: CASSQQYGGAYEQYF. DNA for the CDR3: TGCGCCAGCAGCCAACAATACGGGGGGGCCTACGAGCAGTACTTC.

There are a few counts of this clonotype. This sequence joins TRBV7-2 and TRBJ2-6; D possibly matches TRBD1 or TRBD2 (6 bases each). The V end was cut by 5 bases, the J end by 0 bases, with 14 bases between. CDR3 size: 17 residues. Germline loops: CDR1 SGHTA, CDR2 FQGNSA. CDR3 protein: CASSKGGGSSGANVLTF. CDR3 sequence (DNA): TGTGCCAGCAGCAAGGGGGGCGGCTCCTCTGGGGCCAACGTCCTGACTTTC.

This clonotype was seen only a few times. This rearrangement joins TRBV3-1 to TRBJ2-7, with D uncertain. The CDR3 is made up of 16 amino acids. V was trimmed by 1 base and J by 2 bases, leaving 15 bases between them. Germline lookup yields CDR1 LGHDT and CDR2 YNNKEL (reference sequence). The chain's CDR3 is CASSQVGLGNAYEQYF. The CDR3 DNA is TGTGCCAGCAGCCAAGTTGGGCTTGGCAATGCCTACGAGCAGTACTTC.

The chain joins TRBV2 to TRBJ2-7, with 8 bases aligning to TRBD1. From germline, CDR1 is SNHLY and CDR2 FYNNEI. J lost 4 bases, V lost 5 bases, and 7 bases had no gene match. The CDR3 has 14 amino acids. The CDR3 DNA reads as TGTGCCAGCAGTAGACAGGGGTTTGGTTACGAGCAGTACTTC. Translating gives CASSRQGFGYEQYF. The full variable domain, with the rest looked up from reference TRBV2 and TRBJ2-7, is EPEVTQTPSHQVTQMGQEVILRCVPISNHLYFYWYRQILGQKVEFLVSFYNNEISEKSEIFDDQFSVERPDGSNFTLKIRSTKLEDSAMYFCASSRQGFGYEQYFGPGTRLTVT.

The V call is TRBV12-3 or TRBV12-4, the J call TRBJ2-2; perhaps TRBD2 as D (5 bases). The ends were cut back, 8 bases at V and 0 bases at J, with 10 bases in the middle. The CDR3 contains 14 residues. The CDR3 DNA is TGTGCCAGCGCTTCCGGGGCGAACACCGGGGAGCTGTTTTTT. It yields the protein CASASGANTGELFF.

The V and J genes are TRBV9 and TRBJ2-1; D is ambiguous. Per germline, CDR1 SGDLS and CDR2 YYNGEE. The CDR3 is 16 amino acids. The V and J ends lost 0 bases and 7 bases respectively, with 17 bases between them. This chain's CDR3 is CASSVVGVDLRNEQFF. CDR3 nucleotide sequence: TGTGCCAGCAGCGTAGTTGGGGTAGATCTAAGGAATGAGCAGTTCTTC.

CDR3 region: CASSRTIYRYNEQFF. CDR3 bases: TGTGCCAGTAGTCGGACTATTTATAGGTACAATGAGCAGTTCTTC. V gene TRBV19 combines with J gene TRBJ2-1, with D maybe TRBD2 (6 bases). CDR1 and CDR2 (germline): LNHDA, SQIVND (reference sequence). The length of the CDR3 is 15 residues. Trimming shortened V by 5 bases and J by 4 bases, and 15 bases separated the two germline ends.

This clonotype appeared a single time. This rearrangement joins TRBV10-3 to TRBJ1-6; the D gene is possibly TRBD1 (6 bases). Germline loops: CDR1 ENHRY, CDR2 SYGVKD. The ends were cut back, 0 bases at V and 9 bases at J, with 12 bases in the middle. The CDR3 is 15 residues long. DNA of the CDR3: TGTGCCATCAGTGAGTCTGGGGGGCGGCGTTCACCCCTCCACTTT. It translates to CAISESGGRRSPLHF.

This chain uses TRBV12-3 or TRBV12-4 with TRBJ1-1; no clear D. The V and J ends lost 1 base and 1 base respectively, with 10 bases between them. CDR3 length: 15 residues. In nucleotides, the CDR3 is TGTGCCAGCAGTTTAGGTACGTGGGGGAACACTGAAGCTTTCTTT. Amino acids: CASSLGTWGNTEAFF.

This clonotype occurred a few times. The chain uses TRBV27 and TRBJ2-1, with TRBD2 matching 9 bases. The germline CDR1 and CDR2 sequences are MNHEY and SMNVEV (reference sequence). This CDR3 contains 14 residues. Losses at the gene ends were 4 bases for V and 12 bases for J; bases not matched to a gene: 10. The CDR3 coding sequence is TGTGCCAGCAGTTCCATTGCGGGAGGGTTAACGCAGTTCTTC. It specifies CASSSIAGGLTQFF.

At least ten counts were recorded for this clonotype. The chain couples TRBV12-3 or TRBV12-4 to TRBJ2-3; 9 bases fit TRBD1. The CDR3 sequence is 16 residues long. Trimming at V came to 2 bases and at J to 5 bases, leaving 8 bases not matched to a gene. The CDR3 region is CASSLYGDREGDTQYF. CDR3 DNA sequence: TGTGCCAGCAGTTTATATGGGGACAGGGAAGGAGATACGCAGTATTTT.

This clonotype was seen a few times. One end of the junction is discordant with germline, which a read error may explain. The rearrangement joins TRBV6-2 or TRBV6-3 to TRBJ2-5; D unresolved. Looked up from germline, CDR1 is MNHEY and CDR2 is SVGEGT. CDR3 size: 12 residues. The CDR3 region is CASSPSKETQYF. The CDR3 DNA reads TGTGCCAGCAGTCCGTCAAAAGAGACCCAGTATTTC.

This clonotype was picked up a small number of times. The chain combines TRBV11-2 with TRBJ2-7; D gene uncertain. Germline V lookup: CDR1 SGHAT, CDR2 FQNNGV. The CDR3 sequence is 16 residues long. V lost 1 base to trimming and J lost 3 bases, with 16 bases between them. DNA of the CDR3: TGTGCCAGCAGCTTAGTCTCGACCCCAATCTACTACGAGCAGTACTTC. Encoded protein: CASSLVSTPIYYEQYF.

CDR3 protein: CASSDSGLRAYNEQFF. CDR3 nucleotide sequence: TGTGCCAGCAGTGACTCCGGGTTACGGGCCTACAATGAGCAGTTCTTC. The chain is built from TRBV25-1 and TRBJ2-1; no clear D. Germline-derived CDR1 and CDR2 are MGHDK and SYGVNS. The germline V and J ends were trimmed by 3 bases and 2 bases, with 14 bases remaining between them. CDR3 size: 16 residues. The full variable domain, with the rest looked up from reference TRBV25-1 and TRBJ2-1, is EADIYQTPRYLVIGTGKKITLECSQTMGHDKMYWYQQDPGMELHLIHYSYGVNSTEKGDLSSESTVSRIRTEHFPLTLESARPSHTSQYLCASSDSGLRAYNEQFFGPGTRLTVL.

This clonotype was observed at least ten times. The chain has TRBV27 and TRBJ2-5; D unclear. Germline assignment: CDR1 MNHEY and CDR2 SMNVEV (reference sequence). The CDR3 runs to 16 residues. The V gene lost 5 bases and the J gene lost 3 bases, with 19 bases spanning the gap. The CDR3 DNA reads TGTGCCAGCAGTCCTCGAGGTTACGAGTGGAAAGAGACCCAGTACTTC. Amino acid sequence: CASSPRGYEWKETQYF.

This clonotype was counted many times. A junction boundary mismatches the germline segment, possibly from a read error. Here the CDR3 reads CASSFGQGGEQYF. The CDR3 region has the DNA TGCGCCAGCAGCTTCGGACAGGGCGGCGAGCAGTACTTC. The rearrangement uses TRBV12-3 or TRBV12-4 and TRBJ2-7; 8 bases align to TRBD1. The CDR3 is 13 residues long.

This clonotype was detected a few times. The gene calls are TRBV20-1 and TRBJ2-5; a weak D match, TRBD2 (6 bases). The germline CDR1 and CDR2 sequences are DFQATT and SNEGSKA (reference sequence). CDR3 length: 14 residues. Trimming pared 3 bases from V and 3 bases from J, leaving 14 bases between. CDR3 DNA: TGCAGTGCTAGCCCCGGGGGTCCTAAAGAGACCCAGTACTTC. It codes for CSASPGGPKETQYF.

A word on this clonotype: A much larger clone differs from this one at a single base, so this may be a read error. The chain uses TRBV3-1 and TRBJ2-7; TRBD2 is a possible D gene (6 bases). CDR3 length: 12 amino acids. The germline CDR1 and CDR2 sequences are LGHDT and YNNKEL (reference sequence). V dropped 3 bases and J dropped 7 bases, with 10 bases sitting between them. The CDR3: CASSHMEGEQYF. CDR3 nucleotide sequence: TGTGCCAGCAGCCATATGGAGGGAGAGCAGTACTTC.